This TCR beta chain was sequenced in a study of regulatory T cells in long-lasting Graves disease. Study-level results: TRBV28 was favored in persistent disease, as were TRBJ1-2 and TRBJ2-5.

Arm-PCR of CDR3 regions with iRepertoire HTBI primers generated TCR beta libraries. One entry per CDR3 protein, called by TCRdb with MiXCR from the multiplex PCR reads. The table shows around 460,000 distinct CDR3 sequences, with approximately 14% occurring only once. Time point: newly diagnosed GD, antithyroid drugs for less than 3 months. Scientists built the TCR library using RNA that was extracted from PBMCs. Graves' disease diagnosis was established per American Thyroid Association guidelines. This clonotype was counted many times. What it binds is not known. Germline loops: CDR1 SNHLY, CDR2 FYNNEI. With V trimmed by 5 bases and J by 7 bases, 13 bases remained unmatched. The CDR3 has 15 residues. These records were also assigned to another study, of T cells in Graves' hyperthyroidism and ophthalmopathy. Turning to that study: In patients aged 18 to 65, hyperthyroidism was newly diagnosed, with duration under 2 months. HTBI primers were employed in a first-round RT-PCR of the TCR CDR3.

The chain combines TRBV2 with TRBJ1-2; TRBD1 aligns across 7 bases. The material was peripheral blood mononuclear cells (PBMCs), obtained at new diagnosis, from a patient treated with antithyroid drugs. This sequence was found in a woman between 50 and 59 years old with Graves disease. CDR3 sequence (DNA): TGTGCCAGCAGTCTTGTGGGGACAGATTCGGGTGGCTACACCTTC. It codes for CASSLVGTDSGGYTF. The full variable domain, rest sourced from reference TRBV2 and TRBJ1-2, is EPEVTQTPSHQVTQMGQEVILRCVPISNHLYFYWYRQILGQKVEFLVSFYNNEISEKSEIFDDQFSVERPDGSNFTLKIRSTKLEDSAMYFCASSLVGTDSGGYTFGSGTRLTVV.